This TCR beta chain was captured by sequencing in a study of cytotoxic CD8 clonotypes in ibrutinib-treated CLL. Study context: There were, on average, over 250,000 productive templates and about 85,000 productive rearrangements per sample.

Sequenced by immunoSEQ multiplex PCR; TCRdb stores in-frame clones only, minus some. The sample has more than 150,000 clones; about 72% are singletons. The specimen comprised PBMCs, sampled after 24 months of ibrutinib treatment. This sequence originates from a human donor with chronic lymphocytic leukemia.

The DNA of the CDR3 is TGCGCCAGCAGCCAGACCGGGGCACCCGCCTACGAGCAGTACTTC. Protein: CASSQTGAPAYEQYF. The rearrangement uses TRBV4-3 and TRBJ2-7; D tentatively fits TRBD1 or TRBD2 (5 bases each). The CDR3 contains 15 residues. Per germline, CDR1 LGHNA and CDR2 YSLEER. Trimming pared 3 bases from V and 2 bases from J, leaving 14 bases between.